These 9 T cell receptor beta chains originate from one sample sequenced in a study of blood T cell repertoires in COVID-19. TCRdb's table, derived via immunoSEQ multiplex PCR, lists solely in-frame clones and lacks some. This table holds about 270,000 clones, 85% found once. Sequenced sample: peripheral blood. The receptors here all came from a human donor in a cohort sampled during active COVID-19.

CDR3 coding DNA: TGTGCCAGCAGTGCCGGACAGGGACCCAATTACTACAATGAGCAGTTCTTC. Translated: CASSAGQGPNYYNEQFF. J is TRBJ2-1 and V is TRBV6-1, with 8 bases aligning to TRBD1. The CDR3 loop spans 17 amino acids. CDR1 is MNHNS and CDR2 is SASEGT in the germline V gene. Trimming at V came to 4 bases and at J to 3 bases, leaving 11 bases not matched to a gene.

The chain links TRBV9 to TRBJ1-2; D is unclear. Trimming left V 0 bases short and J 0 bases short, with 9 bases between. Germline lookup yields CDR1 SGDLS and CDR2 YYNGEE. This CDR3 spans 15 amino acids. In nucleotides, the CDR3 is TGTGCCAGCAGCGTAGATGGTCACTCTAACTATGGCTACACCTTC. Translation: CASSVDGHSNYGYTF.

This chain links TRBV7-2 with TRBJ2-6; 7 positions match TRBD2. Germline V CDR1 and CDR2: SGHTA, FQGNSA. V gave up 5 bases and J gave up 0 bases; unmatched junction bases: 10. This CDR3 spans 18 amino acids. The CDR3 is CASSPHYGGSSGANVLTF. CDR3 bases: TGTGCCAGCAGCCCGCACTACGGGGGGAGCTCTGGGGCCAACGTCCTGACTTTC.

This clone occurred a few times. CDR3 DNA: TGTGCCAGCAGGCTGTCGGACAGTCGAAATTCACCCCTCCACTTT. Its translation is CASRLSDSRNSPLHF. The rearrangement uses TRBV27 and TRBJ1-6; D may be TRBD1 (6 bases). This CDR3 has 15 amino acids. V was cut by 6 bases and J by 7 bases, with 16 bases left in between. Germline V CDR1 and CDR2: MNHEY, SMNVEV (reference sequence).

The gene calls are TRBV5-1 and TRBJ2-1; maybe TRBD2 (6 bases). Trimming stripped 4 bases from V and 4 bases from J, with 18 bases between. Germline V gene sequence: CDR1 SGHRS, CDR2 YFSETQ. CDR3 length: 16 amino acids. The CDR3 DNA sequence: TGCGCCAGCAGCGACAAGACCGGGACTGTATACAATGAGCAGTTCTTC. Translated: CASSDKTGTVYNEQFF.

The J gene is TRBJ2-5, the V gene TRBV7-2, with D possibly being TRBD2 (6 bases). Between the trimmed V and J ends, which lost 5 bases and 4 bases, there was a span of 14 bases. Germline CDR1 SGHTA, CDR2 FQGNSA. The CDR3 consists of 14 residues. The CDR3 loop reads CASSPLTSRETQYF. In DNA form, the CDR3 reads TGTGCCAGCAGCCCATTGACTAGTCGAGAGACCCAGTACTTC.

The chain carries TRBV10-3 and TRBJ1-2; a weak D match, TRBD1 (5 bases). Germline CDR1 and CDR2: ENHRY and SYGVKD. Trimming took 3 bases from V and 8 from J, leaving 10 bases between them. The CDR3 runs 12 residues. CDR3 amino acids: CAISDLGEGYTF. The CDR3, as DNA: TGTGCCATCAGTGATTTAGGGGAAGGCTACACCTTC.

The V gene is TRBV6-5, the J gene TRBJ2-5; D is possibly TRBD2 (6 bases). With 7 bases removed from V and 4 bases from J, the gap between germline ends came to 16 bases. The length of the CDR3 is 14 residues. Germline values: CDR1 MNHEY, CDR2 SVGAGI. CDR3 nucleotides: TGTGCCAGCAAGGTCGGGGGATTGAGAGAGACCCAGTACTTC. Amino acid sequence: CASKVGGLRETQYF.

The chain recombines TRBV4-1 with TRBJ1-4; no reliable D call. CDR1 and CDR2 (germline): MGHRA, YSYEKL. With 1 base removed from V and 3 bases from J, the gap between germline ends came to 9 bases. There are 15 residues in the CDR3. CDR3 sequence reads: CASSQAVLPNEKLFF. The CDR3 DNA sequence: TGCGCCAGCAGCCAAGCAGTTTTACCTAATGAAAAACTGTTTTTT.